These 27 T cell receptor beta chains were sequenced from one sample in a study of blood T cell repertoires in COVID-19. Generated by immunoSEQ multiplex PCR, the TCRdb table keeps only in-frame clones and is missing some. Of around 56,000 clones detected, about nine tenths appear once; the ten largest clones hold about 7.3%. Sequences were obtained from peripheral blood. The receptors here all came from an older woman with active or convalescent COVID-19.

This clone has just one count. The gene calls are TRBV6-5 and TRBJ2-7, with 7 bases fitting TRBD2. The CDR3 loop spans 14 amino acids. The germline V gene has CDR1 MNHEY and CDR2 SVGAGI. The trim removed 4 bases at V and 6 bases at J, leaving 9 bases unmatched. The CDR3 loop is CASSWGGLIGEQYF. The CDR3, as DNA: TGTGCCAGCAGTTGGGGGGGATTGATCGGCGAGCAGTACTTC.

This chain links TRBV7-2 with TRBJ2-6; no clear D gene. The V gene's germline CDR1 is SGHTA and CDR2 FQGNSA. V was cut by 5 bases and J by 5 bases, with 7 bases left in between. The CDR3 covers 13 residues. DNA for the CDR3: TGTGCCAGCAGCGACTCCCGGGCCAACGTCCTGACTTTC. It encodes CASSDSRANVLTF.

V and J are TRBV19 and TRBJ2-5, with TRBD1 matching 9 bases. Looked up from germline, CDR1 is LNHDA and CDR2 is SQIVND (reference sequence). The CDR3 runs 16 residues. J gave up 1 base and V 5 bases, and 8 bases lay outside the gene matches. Written as DNA, the CDR3 is TGTGCCAGTAGTTCCAACCGGGACAGGGCCCAAGAGACCCAGTACTTC. This codes for CASSSNRDRAQETQYF.

This chain links TRBV19 with TRBJ2-7; D is uncertain. V was pared by 5 bases and J by 6 bases, with 8 bases between. There are 11 residues in the CDR3. Looked up from germline, CDR1 is LNHDA and CDR2 is SQIVND (reference sequence). CDR3 nucleotides: TGTGCCAGTAGTCAGGCTGCCGAGCAGTACTTC. Protein sequence: CASSQAAEQYF.

The chain links TRBV5-1 to TRBJ2-1; 15 nucleotides line up with TRBD2. J lost 8 bases, V lost 4 bases, and 10 bases had no gene match. The CDR3 is made up of 17 amino acids. The V gene's germline CDR1 is SGHRS and CDR2 YFSETQ. The CDR3 DNA follows: TGCGCCAGCAGCCTTCCCTCAGGACTAGCGGGGGGGGATGAGCAGTTCTTC. Translating gives CASSLPSGLAGGDEQFF.

The chain uses TRBV28 and TRBJ2-1; tentatively, D is TRBD2 (5 bases). CDR1 MDHEN and CDR2 SYDVKM come from the germline V gene. The CDR3 has 12 amino acids. Trimming removed 8 bases at V and 5 bases at J, with 10 bases between. CDR3 in DNA: TGTGCCAGCGTAGAGGGAAACAATGAGCAGTTCTTC. Translated: CASVEGNNEQFF.

V is TRBV14 and J is TRBJ1-6; 9 positions agree with TRBD1. V trimming: 4 bases; J trimming: 6 bases; junction bases outside the gene matches: 4. This CDR3 comprises 15 residues. Germline V gene sequence: CDR1 SGHDN, CDR2 FVKESK. The CDR3 nucleotides read TGTGCCAGCAGCCCGGACAGGGGTGGTAATTCACCCCTCCACTTT. It is translated as CASSPDRGGNSPLHF.

V gene TRBV7-8 combines with J gene TRBJ2-1; 7 bases align to TRBD2. This CDR3 has 17 residues. CDR1 SGHVS and CDR2 FQNEAQ come from the germline V gene. The trim removed 2 bases at V and 1 base at J, leaving 8 bases unmatched. The CDR3 DNA reads TGTGCCAGCAGCTTATTATCGCGGGAGTGGTCCTACAATGAGCAGTTCTTC. It encodes CASSLLSREWSYNEQFF.

This rearrangement joins TRBV3-1 (or the pseudogene TRBV3-2) to TRBJ2-3; 8 bases are shared with TRBD1. Losses at the gene ends were 4 bases for V and 1 base for J; bases not matched to a gene: 4. Germline V CDR1 and CDR2: LGHDT, YNNKEL (reference sequence). This CDR3 region has 15 residues. The CDR3 region has the DNA TGTGCCAGCAGCCCCGGACAGGGCGGCACAGATACGCAGTATTTT. Protein: CASSPGQGGTDTQYF.

This chain links TRBV9 with TRBJ2-5, with TRBD1 matching 7 bases. This CDR3 has 13 amino acids. Trimming took 0 bases from V and 4 from J; bases not matched to a gene: 0. Germline loops: CDR1 SGDLS, CDR2 YYNGEE. CDR3 in amino acids: CASSVGDRETQYF. The DNA of the CDR3 is TGTGCCAGCAGCGTAGGGGACAGAGAGACCCAGTACTTC.

This clone was seen a single time. This chain joins TRBV19 and TRBJ1-5; no reliable D call. V gave up 3 bases and J gave up 3 bases, with 9 bases separating them. Germline-derived CDR1 and CDR2 are LNHDA and SQIVND (reference sequence). The CDR3 sequence is 14 residues long. The CDR3 coding sequence is TGTGCCAGTAGTATCCCCAGATACAATCAGCCCCAGCATTTT. Residues: CASSIPRYNQPQHF.

This rearrangement joins TRBV19 to TRBJ1-4, with D possibly matching TRBD1 (6 bases). The CDR3 has 15 amino acids. Germline V gene data show CDR1 as LNHDA and CDR2 as SQIVND (reference sequence). V lost 5 bases to trimming and J lost 5 bases, with 15 bases between them. The CDR3 region is CASSPRQDPNEKLFF. CDR3 sequence (DNA): TGTGCCAGTAGTCCCCGACAGGACCCAAATGAAAAACTGTTTTTT.

The chain couples TRBV4-2 to TRBJ1-1, with 7 bases aligning to TRBD1. The germline V gene encodes CDR1 LGHNA and CDR2 YNFKEQ. After removal of 0 bases from V and 6 bases from J, the junction contained 7 bases not matched to a gene. The CDR3 extends over 15 amino acids. This chain's CDR3 is CASSQETGIRAEAFF. As DNA, the CDR3 is TGTGCCAGCAGCCAAGAGACAGGGATCAGGGCTGAAGCTTTCTTT.

This CDR3 reads CASSGSGAIDQPQHF. The CDR3 DNA sequence: TGCGCCAGCAGCGGCTCGGGTGCGATAGATCAGCCCCAGCATTTT. The J gene is TRBJ1-5, the V gene TRBV5-1; D unclear. The V gene lost 4 bases and the J gene lost 5 bases, with 16 bases spanning the gap. This CDR3 contains 15 residues. Germline lookup yields CDR1 SGHRS and CDR2 YFSETQ.

The V and J genes are TRBV28 and TRBJ2-4; a weak D match, TRBD1 (5 bases). V lost 5 bases and J lost 6, with 14 bases in between. The germline V gene has CDR1 MDHEN and CDR2 SYDVKM. The CDR3 spans 14 residues. In nucleotides, the CDR3 is TGTGCCAGCAGTCCCAACCGAAGGGGAAACATTCAGTACTTC. It yields the protein CASSPNRRGNIQYF.

The V and J genes are TRBV15 and TRBJ2-3; tentatively, D is TRBD2 (5 bases). The CDR3 has 18 residues. V shed 0 bases and J shed 0 bases, with 16 bases lying between them. The germline CDR1 and CDR2 sequences are LNHNV and YYDKDF (reference sequence). In DNA, the CDR3 is TGTGCCACCAGCAGAGATGGGAGACTTTTGTCTAGCACAGATACGCAGTATTTT. This sequence encodes CATSRDGRLLSSTDTQYF.

This chain joins TRBV7-2 and TRBJ2-3; 13 nucleotides line up with TRBD2. Germline trimming cut 5 bases from V and 2 bases from J; bases unmatched to any gene: 10. CDR1 is SGHTA and CDR2 is FQGNSA in the germline V gene. This CDR3 has 18 residues. CDR3 DNA: TGTGCCAGCAGCCAAAAGTTGGGACTAGCGGGATTCACAGATACGCAGTATTTT. This translates into CASSQKLGLAGFTDTQYF. The whole variable domain, remainder taken from reference TRBV7-2 and TRBJ2-3, is GAGVSQSPSNKVTEKGKDVELRCDPISGHTALYWYRQSLGQGLEFLIYFQGNSAPDKSGLPSDRFSAERTGGSVSTLTIQRTQQEDSAVYLCASSQKLGLAGFTDTQYFGPGTRLTVL.

The sample holds one count of this clone. The genes are TRBV6-1 and TRBJ2-1; D uncertain. Per the germline V gene, CDR1 is MNHNS and CDR2 is SASEGT. Trimming stripped 1 base from V and 0 bases from J, with 10 bases between. The CDR3 is 16 amino acids. CDR3 nucleotide sequence: TGTGCCAGCAGTGAAGGTACAAAATACTCCTACAATGAGCAGTTCTTC. Encoded protein: CASSEGTKYSYNEQFF.

The gene calls are TRBV7-3 and TRBJ2-2; 13 nucleotides match TRBD2. The CDR3 covers 16 residues. The V segment lost 0 bases and the J segment 6 bases; nucleotides outside the gene matches: 1. The germline CDR1 and CDR2 sequences are SGHTA and FQGTGA. CDR3 region: CASSLTGLAGSGELFF. The CDR3 DNA reads as TGTGCCAGCAGCTTAACGGGACTAGCGGGGTCCGGGGAGCTGTTTTTT.

CDR3 sequence reads: CASSLDVGGNSGNTIYF. The CDR3 coding sequence is TGTGCCAGCAGCTTAGATGTAGGGGGCAACTCTGGAAACACCATATATTTT. This chain uses TRBV7-9 with TRBJ1-3; 7 nucleotides match TRBD1. Germline V lookup: CDR1 SEHNR, CDR2 FQNEAQ (reference sequence). This CDR3 is built from 17 residues. Germline trimming cut 1 base from V and 0 bases from J; bases unmatched to any gene: 6.

This chain links TRBV28 with TRBJ1-1; D might be TRBD1 (6 bases). The CDR3 totals 13 residues. The germline V gene has CDR1 MDHEN and CDR2 SYDVKM. The V gene lost 5 bases and the J gene lost 6 bases, with 13 bases spanning the gap. In DNA, the CDR3 is TGTGCCAGCAGTAAAGCAGGGGCCGCTGAAGCTTTCTTT. Protein product: CASSKAGAAEAFF.

The V gene is TRBV3-1 (or the pseudogene TRBV3-2), the J gene TRBJ1-1; the D gene is possibly TRBD1 (6 bases). The CDR3 sequence is 14 residues long. CDR1 LGHDT and CDR2 YNNKEL come from the germline V gene (reference sequence). Trimming pared 2 bases from V and 5 bases from J, leaving 12 bases between. CDR3 protein: CASSQQGWGTEAFF. In DNA, the CDR3 is TGTGCCAGCAGCCAACAGGGGTGGGGGACTGAAGCTTTCTTT.

The V gene is TRBV18, the J gene TRBJ2-7; the D is unclear. V was cut by 5 bases and J by 0 bases, with 8 bases left in between. CDR1 and CDR2 from the germline V gene are KGHSH and LQKENI. The CDR3 contains 13 residues. CDR3: CASSSISSYEQYF. The CDR3 DNA sequence: TGTGCCAGCTCATCAATCAGCTCCTACGAGCAGTACTTC.

The V gene is TRBV19, the J gene TRBJ2-7; 12 bases align to TRBD1. J gave up 6 bases and V 6 bases, and 3 bases lay outside the gene matches. The CDR3 has 13 amino acids. Germline loops: CDR1 LNHDA, CDR2 SQIVND (reference sequence). The CDR3 DNA reads TGTGCCAGTAGCGGGGACAGGGGGCGCGAGCAGTACTTC. This codes for CASSGDRGREQYF.

This chain uses TRBV27 with TRBJ2-3; maybe TRBD1 (5 bases). Germline CDR1 is MNHEY and CDR2 is SMNVEV (reference sequence). Trimming cost V 6 bases and J 5 bases, with 21 bases left between them. The CDR3 has 16 residues. The CDR3 DNA reads as TGTGCCAGCAGGCTTCTATTCAGGGATTTAGAAGATACGCAGTATTTT. Its translation is CASRLLFRDLEDTQYF.

The CDR3 here is CASSLQGTNTEAFF. The CDR3 DNA is TGCGCCAGCAGCTTGCAAGGGACTAACACTGAAGCTTTCTTT. V gene TRBV5-1 combines with J gene TRBJ1-1; possible D gene TRBD1, 5 bases. Deletions cut 1 base from V and 2 bases from J, with 9 bases between. The CDR3 is made up of 14 amino acids. Germline CDR1 is SGHRS and CDR2 is YFSETQ.

The genes are TRBV7-9 and TRBJ1-2; 7 bases agree with TRBD1. Losses at the gene ends were 5 bases for V and 4 bases for J; bases not matched to a gene: 13. The CDR3 consists of 16 residues. CDR1 is SEHNR, CDR2 FQNEAQ, per germline (reference sequence). The CDR3: CASSRDSSSLGYGYTF. Here the CDR3 DNA reads TGTGCCAGCAGCCGGGACAGTTCTTCTCTCGGCTATGGCTACACCTTC.